These 19 T cell receptor beta chains were sequenced from one sample in a study of blood T cell repertoires in COVID-19. Assay used: immunoSEQ multiplex PCR; TCRdb lists only in-frame clones, some missing. The profile shows some 120,000 clones, more than 75% of them singletons. Sequencing used peripheral blood. The receptors were sampled from a woman aged 60-75 years with acute or convalescent COVID-19.

The J gene is TRBJ1-5, the V gene TRBV19; D ambiguous. The CDR3 extends over 16 amino acids. V was cut by 10 bases and J by 4 bases, with 23 bases left in between. The germline V gene encodes CDR1 LNHDA and CDR2 SQIVND (reference sequence). The CDR3 loop is CATVLNGKADNQPQHF. The DNA for the CDR3 is TGTGCCACCGTACTGAATGGGAAAGCGGATAATCAGCCCCAGCATTTT.

V is TRBV4-2 and J is TRBJ2-1; TRBD2 matches at 8 bases. Germline V gene sequence: CDR1 LGHNA, CDR2 YNFKEQ. The V and J ends lost 0 bases and 9 bases, in that order; junction bases with no gene match: 10. This CDR3 has 16 amino acids. This chain's CDR3 is CASSQDSASGLSEQFF. As DNA, the CDR3 is TGTGCCAGCAGCCAAGATAGCGCTAGCGGGTTAAGTGAGCAGTTCTTC.

The rearrangement joins TRBV5-1 to TRBJ2-6; D not certain. This CDR3 comprises 14 residues. The germline gives CDR1 SGHRS, CDR2 YFSETQ. V lost 5 bases, J lost 3 bases, and 9 bases lay in between. The chain's CDR3 is CASRLVGGANVLTF. The CDR3 DNA follows: TGCGCCAGCAGGCTGGTCGGTGGGGCCAACGTCCTGACTTTC.

This sequence joins TRBV5-5 and TRBJ1-5, with TRBD1 matching 9 bases. Germline V CDR1 and CDR2: SGHKS, YYEKEE (reference sequence). The trim removed 3 bases at V and 1 base at J, leaving 2 bases unmatched. The CDR3 contains 15 residues. The CDR3 spells CASSWGQGSNQPQHF. The DNA of the CDR3 is TGTGCCAGCAGCTGGGGACAGGGAAGCAATCAGCCCCAGCATTTT.

The J gene is TRBJ1-2, the V gene TRBV27, with 8 bases matching TRBD1. With 2 bases clipped from V and 1 base from J, the junction kept 9 bases outside the gene matches. The germline gives CDR1 MNHEY, CDR2 SMNVEV (reference sequence). The CDR3 totals 17 residues. Here the CDR3 reads CASSLLGGTGVNYGYTF. CDR3 in DNA: TGTGCCAGCAGTTTACTTGGAGGGACAGGAGTTAACTATGGCTACACCTTC.

This chain connects TRBV6-5 to TRBJ1-1; no definite D call. The CDR3 is 13 amino acids. V lost 7 bases to trimming and J lost 0 bases, with 9 bases between them. From germline, CDR1 is MNHEY and CDR2 SVGAGI. CDR3 amino acids: CASTLRMNTEAFF. The CDR3 nucleotides read TGTGCCAGCACCCTCAGGATGAACACTGAAGCTTTCTTT.

The CDR3 sequence: CASSLISGSGANVLTF. The CDR3 DNA reads as TGTGCCAGCAGCCTGATATCAGGGTCTGGGGCCAACGTCCTGACTTTC. The V and J genes are TRBV11-3 and TRBJ2-6; D is possibly TRBD1 (5 bases). The CDR3 covers 16 residues. Germline V gene sequence: CDR1 SGHNT, CDR2 YENEEA. Trimming removed 5 bases at V and 1 base at J, with 12 bases between.

The chain couples TRBV28 to TRBJ2-1; 9 nucleotides match TRBD2. V shed 5 bases and J 8 bases; nucleotides not matched to a gene: 13. The CDR3 has 16 residues. CDR1 and CDR2 (germline): MDHEN, SYDVKM. DNA of the CDR3: TGTGCCAGCAGTCCCCTGGATAGCGGGAGTCGGCATGAGCAGTTCTTC. Translation: CASSPLDSGSRHEQFF.

The V and J genes are TRBV5-1 and TRBJ1-6; D remains ambiguous. The germline gives CDR1 SGHRS, CDR2 YFSETQ. The CDR3 length is 13 residues. V shed 6 bases and J shed 9 bases, with 13 bases lying between them. CDR3 bases: TGCGCCAGCAAAATGGAGGAGGCTTCACCCCTCCACTTT. The encoded protein is CASKMEEASPLHF. Full variable domain (rest looked up from reference TRBV5-1 and TRBJ1-6): KAGVTQTPRYLIKTRGQQVTLSCSPISGHRSVSWYQQTPGQGLQFLFEYFSETQRNKGNFPGRFSGRQFSNSRSEMNVSTLELGDSALYLCASKMEEASPLHFGNGTRLTVT.

The V and J genes are TRBV9 and TRBJ2-1; TRBD1 matches 7 bases. CDR3 size: 15 residues. After removal of 0 bases from V and 7 bases from J, the junction contained 7 bases not matched to a gene. The V gene's germline CDR1 is SGDLS and CDR2 YYNGEE. The CDR3 spells CASSVGGGLGNEQFF. In DNA form, the CDR3 reads TGTGCCAGCAGCGTAGGAGGGGGCCTTGGAAATGAGCAGTTCTTC.

CDR3 nucleotide sequence: TGTGCCAGCAGCTTGGAGGTCGGCAGCTACAATGAGCAGTTCTTC. Translated: CASSLEVGSYNEQFF. The rearrangement uses TRBV11-2 and TRBJ2-1; the D gene is possibly TRBD2 (5 bases). Trimming cost V 3 bases and J 3 bases, with 12 bases left between them. CDR3 length: 15 residues. CDR1 is SGHAT and CDR2 is FQNNGV in the germline V gene.

The chain is built from TRBV5-1 and TRBJ2-5, with 7 bases aligning to TRBD2. The CDR3 contains 14 residues. Per the germline V gene, CDR1 is SGHRS and CDR2 is YFSETQ. The ends lost 1 base at V and 2 bases at J; junction bases unmatched: 2. The CDR3 coding sequence is TGCGCCAGCAGCTTGTGGCGGGAGCAAGAGACCCAGTACTTC. It yields the protein CASSLWREQETQYF.

This rearrangement joins TRBV2 to TRBJ1-6, with D maybe TRBD1 (5 bases). The V gene lost 7 bases and the J gene lost 9 bases, with 16 bases spanning the gap. Looked up from germline, CDR1 is SNHLY and CDR2 is FYNNEI. This CDR3 contains 14 residues. CDR3 DNA sequence: TGTGCCAGCAAGTTAGGGCAGGGCGGTTCACCCCTCCACTTT. Its protein product is CASKLGQGGSPLHF.

Turning to this clone: The junction and the germline gene differ at one end; a read error may be behind it. The chain joins TRBV27 to TRBJ2-7, with unresolved D. CDR3 length: 15 amino acids. The V gene's germline CDR1 is MNHEY and CDR2 SMNVEV (reference sequence). Here the CDR3 reads CASSLVLVSSSEQYF. Written as DNA, the CDR3 is TGTGCCAGCAGTTTAGTTTTAGTAAGTTCCTCCGAGCAGTACTTC.

The chain links TRBV18 to TRBJ1-2, with D maybe TRBD1 (6 bases). V dropped 0 bases and J dropped 3 bases, with 8 bases sitting between them. This CDR3 comprises 14 residues. CDR1 is KGHSH, CDR2 LQKENI, per germline. The CDR3 sequence: CASSPPGHHYGYTF. The DNA of the CDR3 is TGTGCCAGCTCACCACCGGGACACCACTATGGCTACACCTTC.

The count of this clone is one. The chain links TRBV19 to TRBJ1-1; D uncertain. Germline V gene lookup returns CDR1 LNHDA and CDR2 SQIVND (reference sequence). The CDR3 contains 12 residues. Trimming stripped 11 bases from V and 1 base from J, with 11 bases between. Here the CDR3 DNA reads TGTGCCTCCCATGCCAGGAACACTGAAGCTTTCTTT. Translated: CASHARNTEAFF.

Comment on this clone: Within the sample, other DNA sequences also encode this same CDR3. The V gene is TRBV9, the J gene TRBJ1-4; no definite D call. This CDR3 contains 13 residues. V lost 0 bases to trimming and J lost 5 bases, with 5 bases between them. CDR1 SGDLS and CDR2 YYNGEE come from the germline V gene. The CDR3 here is CASSVGANEKLFF. DNA for the CDR3: TGTGCCAGCAGCGTAGGGGCAAATGAAAAACTGTTTTTT.

This clone was counted a single time. The rearrangement uses TRBV19 and TRBJ2-2; D not certain. The CDR3 runs 15 residues. V was pared by 3 bases and J by 5 bases, with 13 bases between. Germline V gene sequence: CDR1 LNHDA, CDR2 SQIVND (reference sequence). CDR3 DNA sequence: TGTGCCAGTAGTATTTCCGGCGGCGGTACCGGGGAGCTGTTTTTT. As protein: CASSISGGGTGELFF.

The chain recombines TRBV6-5 with TRBJ2-3, with no clear D. Trimming stripped 2 bases from V and 3 bases from J, with 9 bases between. The CDR3 spans 14 residues. Germline V gene lookup returns CDR1 MNHEY and CDR2 SVGAGI. The CDR3 is CASSYESHTDTQYF. CDR3 DNA: TGTGCCAGCAGTTACGAGTCTCATACAGATACGCAGTATTTT.